These 2 T cell receptor beta chains originate from one sample sequenced in a study of T cell responses to AZD1222 COVID-19 vaccine (dated by TCRdb to about 2021). Libraries were prepared through the immunoSEQ multiplex PCR assay. The table was pulled from immuneACCESS by TCRdb, which kept in-frame rearrangements only. Such tables lose some clones; where checked, under half of the loss comes from unresolved V genes, and the rest has no known cause. The table for this sample lists roughly 81,000 clones; over 70% of them were counted only once. 16% of the sample lies in the top ten. In light of the paper, this sample's time point label describes: baseline before first vaccination. This sample comprised peripheral blood, obtained on day 0 of AZD1222 vaccination. The receptors were gathered from an adult in good health.

This chain connects TRBV3-1 (or the pseudogene TRBV3-2) to TRBJ2-4; the D gene is possibly TRBD2 (6 bases). The CDR3 sequence is 16 residues long. Per germline, CDR1 LGHDT and CDR2 YNNKEL (reference sequence). V was clipped by 4 bases and J by 2 bases, with 15 bases between them. The CDR3 DNA reads as TGTGCCAGCAGCCCGAATCCGGGACTCACCAAAAACATTCAGTACTTC. Residues: CASSPNPGLTKNIQYF.

The genes are TRBV11-2 and TRBJ1-2; TRBD1 is a possible D gene (6 bases). Germline CDR1 SGHAT, CDR2 FQNNGV. This CDR3 contains 12 residues. Trimming left V 6 bases short and J 4 bases short, with 9 bases between. CDR3 protein: CASSRGLYGYTF. DNA for the CDR3: TGTGCCAGCAGTCGGGGGCTCTATGGCTACACCTTC.